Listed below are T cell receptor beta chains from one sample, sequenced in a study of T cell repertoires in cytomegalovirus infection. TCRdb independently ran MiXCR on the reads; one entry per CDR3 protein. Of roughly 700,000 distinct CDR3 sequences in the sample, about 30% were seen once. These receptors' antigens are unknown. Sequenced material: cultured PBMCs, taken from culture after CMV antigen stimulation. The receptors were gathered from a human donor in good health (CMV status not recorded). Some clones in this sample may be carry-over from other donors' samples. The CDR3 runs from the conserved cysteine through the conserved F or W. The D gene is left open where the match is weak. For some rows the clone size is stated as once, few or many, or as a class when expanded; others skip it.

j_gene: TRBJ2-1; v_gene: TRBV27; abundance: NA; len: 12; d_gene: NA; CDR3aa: CASSLYGRRQFF; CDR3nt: TGTGCCAGCAGTTTATATGGGAGGAGGCAGTTCTTC
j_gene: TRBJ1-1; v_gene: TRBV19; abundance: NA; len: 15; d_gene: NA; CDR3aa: CASTPFAAGNTEAFF; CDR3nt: TGTGCCAGTACCCCATTCGCGGCAGGGAACACTGAAGCTTTCTTT
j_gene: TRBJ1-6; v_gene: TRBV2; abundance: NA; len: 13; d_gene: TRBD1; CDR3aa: CASMDRVESPLHF; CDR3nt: TGTGCCAGCATGGACAGGGTGGAGTCACCCCTCCACTTT
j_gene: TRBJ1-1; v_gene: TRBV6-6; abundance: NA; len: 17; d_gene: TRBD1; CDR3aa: CASSYRVEGAGGTEAFF; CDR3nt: TGTGCCAGCAGTTACCGGGTCGAGGGGGCTGGGGGCACTGAAGCTTTCTTT
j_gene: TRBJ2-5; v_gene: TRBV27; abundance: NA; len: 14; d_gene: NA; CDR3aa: CASSWGTKGETQYF; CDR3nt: TGTGCCAGCAGTTGGGGGACAAAGGGAGAGACCCAGTACTTC
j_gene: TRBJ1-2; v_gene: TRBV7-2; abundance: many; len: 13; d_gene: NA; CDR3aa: CASSPDQNYGYTF; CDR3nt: TGTGCCAGCAGCCCTGACCAGAACTATGGCTACACCTTC
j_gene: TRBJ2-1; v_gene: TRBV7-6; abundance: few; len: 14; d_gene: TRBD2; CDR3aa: CASSGESGRAEQFF; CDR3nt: TGTGCCAGCAGCGGCGAGTCCGGGAGGGCCGAGCAGTTCTTC
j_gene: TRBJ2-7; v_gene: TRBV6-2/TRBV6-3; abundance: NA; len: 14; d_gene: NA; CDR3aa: CASKGFGSSYEQYF; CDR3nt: TGTGCCAGCAAAGGTTTTGGCAGTTCCTACGAGCAGTACTTC
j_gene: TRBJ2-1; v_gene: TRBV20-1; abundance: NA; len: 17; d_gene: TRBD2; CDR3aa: CSAPSIQLAGGLNEQFF; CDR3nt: TGCAGTGCTCCTTCCATCCAACTAGCGGGAGGGCTTAATGAGCAGTTCTTC
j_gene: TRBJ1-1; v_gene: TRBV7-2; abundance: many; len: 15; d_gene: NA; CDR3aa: CASSLMGQGHTEAFF; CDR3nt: TGTGCCAGCAGCTTAATGGGCCAGGGGCACACTGAAGCTTTCTTT
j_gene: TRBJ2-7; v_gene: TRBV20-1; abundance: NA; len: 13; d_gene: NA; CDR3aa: CSACEWSSYEQYF; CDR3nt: TGCAGTGCTTGTGAGTGGAGCTCCTACGAGCAGTACTTC
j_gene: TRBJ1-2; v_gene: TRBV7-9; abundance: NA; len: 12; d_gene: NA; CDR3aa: CASSLEYRGYTF; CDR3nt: TGTGCCAGCAGCTTAGAATATCGTGGCTACACCTTC
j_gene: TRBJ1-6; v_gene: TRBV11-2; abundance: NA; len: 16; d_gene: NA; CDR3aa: CASRRQASSSNSPLHF; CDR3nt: TGTGCCAGCAGAAGACAGGCATCTTCATCCAATTCACCCCTCCACTTT
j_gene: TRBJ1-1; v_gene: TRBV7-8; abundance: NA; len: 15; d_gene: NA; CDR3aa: CASSSHRDMNTEAFF; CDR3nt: TGTGCCAGCAGCTCCCACAGGGACATGAACACTGAAGCTTTCTTT
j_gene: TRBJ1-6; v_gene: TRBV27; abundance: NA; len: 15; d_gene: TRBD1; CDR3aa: CASSLSWTGSLPLHF; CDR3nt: TGTGCCAGCAGTTTATCCTGGACAGGGAGTTTACCCCTCCACTTT
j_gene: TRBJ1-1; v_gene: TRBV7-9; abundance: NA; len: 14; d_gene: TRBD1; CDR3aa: CASSARQGDTEAFF; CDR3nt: TGTGCCAGCAGCGCGAGACAGGGGGACACTGAAGCTTTCTTT
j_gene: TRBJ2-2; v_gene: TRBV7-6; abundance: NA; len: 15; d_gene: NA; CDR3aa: CAITSSIRNTGELFF; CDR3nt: TGTGCCATCACGAGTAGCATCAGGAACACCGGGGAGCTGTTTTTT
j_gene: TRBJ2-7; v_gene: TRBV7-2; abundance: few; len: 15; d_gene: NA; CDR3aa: CASSLDRVDSYEQYF; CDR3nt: TGTGCCAGCAGCTTAGACAGGGTAGACTCCTACGAGCAGTACTTC
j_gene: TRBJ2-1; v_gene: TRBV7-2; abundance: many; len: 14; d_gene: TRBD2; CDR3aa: CASSLVSGGNEQFF; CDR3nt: TGTGCCAGCAGCTTAGTTTCGGGGGGCAATGAGCAGTTCTTC
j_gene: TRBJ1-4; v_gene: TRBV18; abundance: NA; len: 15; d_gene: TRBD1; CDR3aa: CASSPLAGGDEKLFF; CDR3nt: TGTGCCAGCTCACCATTGGCAGGGGGAGATGAAAAACTGTTTTTT
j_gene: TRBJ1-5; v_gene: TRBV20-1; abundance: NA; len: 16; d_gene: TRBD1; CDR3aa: CSARRRGPRGNQPQHF; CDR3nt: TGCAGTGCTAGGCGGAGGGGGCCGAGGGGCAATCAGCCCCAGCATTTT
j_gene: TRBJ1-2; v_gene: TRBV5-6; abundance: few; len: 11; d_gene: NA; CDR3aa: CASSLGRLYTF; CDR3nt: TGTGCCAGCAGCTTAGGGAGGCTCTACACCTTC
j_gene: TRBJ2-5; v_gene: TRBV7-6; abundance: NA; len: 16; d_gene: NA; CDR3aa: CASSPRGAEGRETQYF; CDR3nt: TGTGCCAGCAGCCCTAGGGGGGCTGAGGGACGAGAGACCCAGTACTTC
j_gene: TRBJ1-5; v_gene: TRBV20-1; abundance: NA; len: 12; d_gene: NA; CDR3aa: CSARRSGQPQHF; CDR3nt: TGCAGTGCTAGACGTTCGGGGCAGCCCCAGCATTTT
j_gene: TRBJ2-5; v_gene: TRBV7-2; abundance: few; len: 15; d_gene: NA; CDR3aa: CASSLEAGVQETQYF; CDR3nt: TGTGCCAGCAGCTTAGAGGCCGGAGTCCAAGAGACCCAGTACTTC
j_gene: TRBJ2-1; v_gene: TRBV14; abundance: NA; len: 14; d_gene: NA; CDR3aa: CASSQVLAVAEQFF; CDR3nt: TGTGCCAGCAGCCAAGTTTTAGCGGTGGCTGAGCAGTTCTTC